The 20 T cell receptor beta chains presented below share a single source sample, sequenced in a study of beta chain features in type 1 diabetes. Points from the study as a whole: The study found moderately but significantly shorter TCRB CDR3s in all four CD4+ subsets of Type 1 diabetes patients.

These TCRs are of unknown antigen specificity. Expressed TCRB transcripts were sequenced because the entire RNA isolate underwent reverse transcription. Generated by immunoSEQ multiplex PCR, the TCRdb table keeps only in-frame clones and is missing some. Among about 650,000 clones listed, around 12% were seen once. The material sequenced was naive CD4+ T cells from blood. Receptors were obtained from a man younger than 40 with type 1 diabetes.

This chain uses TRBV4-3 with TRBJ2-2; no firm D call. Germline V gene lookup returns CDR1 LGHNA and CDR2 YSLEER. The CDR3 is 12 residues long. Trimming took off 0 bases at V and 4 bases at J, with 0 bases between the two ends. The CDR3 protein is CASSQDTGELFF. The DNA for the CDR3 is TGCGCCAGCAGCCAAGACACCGGGGAGCTGTTTTTT.

This clone was counted only a few times. This chain's CDR3 is CASSAGLNGNEQYF. CDR3 DNA: TGTGCCAGCAGCGCGGGACTTAATGGCAACGAGCAGTACTTC. V is TRBV9 and J is TRBJ2-7; a possible D gene is TRBD2 (6 bases). Germline V gene lookup returns CDR1 SGDLS and CDR2 YYNGEE. This CDR3 comprises 14 residues. Trimming took off 3 bases at V and 5 bases at J, with 15 bases between the two ends.

This chain joins TRBV29-1 and TRBJ2-2; perhaps D is TRBD1 or TRBD2 (6 bases each). The germline CDR1 and CDR2 sequences are SQVTM and ANQGSEA. The CDR3 spans 14 residues. Trimming took off 5 bases at V and 5 bases at J, with 15 bases between the two ends. The CDR3 reads CSVYIGGGTGELFF. DNA for the CDR3: TGCAGCGTTTATATAGGGGGAGGAACCGGGGAGCTGTTTTTT.

The chain links TRBV6-5 to TRBJ2-7, with D maybe TRBD2 (7 bases). The CDR3 consists of 14 residues. Germline V CDR1 and CDR2: MNHEY, SVGAGI. Trimming pared 6 bases from V and 12 bases from J, leaving 24 bases between. CDR3 region: CASRPTGSPRGGYF. CDR3 bases: TGTGCCAGCAGGCCTACAGGGTCTCCCCGCGGGGGGTACTTC.

In its sample, this clone was seen a few times. In the same sample, other DNA sequences code for this CDR3. The V call is TRBV11-2, the J call TRBJ2-5; D not certain. Per germline, CDR1 SGHAT and CDR2 FQNNGV. Deletions cut 1 base from V and 5 bases from J, with 5 bases between. The CDR3 has 12 amino acids. CDR3 sequence: CASSLGEETQYF. The DNA for the CDR3 is TGTGCCAGCAGCTTAGGAGAGGAGACCCAGTACTTC.

The chain has TRBV27 and TRBJ2-1; 8 bases are a match to TRBD2. J was trimmed by 7 bases and V by 5 bases; bases with no gene match: 13. Germline lookup yields CDR1 MNHEY and CDR2 SMNVEV (reference sequence). The CDR3 sequence is 16 residues long. CDR3 amino acids: CASSPRLALVSNEQFF. The CDR3 DNA follows: TGTGCCAGCAGTCCTCGACTAGCGCTGGTCTCAAATGAGCAGTTCTTC.

V usage is TRBV7-2 and J usage is TRBJ2-7, with D tentatively TRBD1 (6 bases). The CDR3 sequence is 15 residues long. The ends were cut back, 1 base at V and 3 bases at J, with 13 bases in the middle. Germline V CDR1 and CDR2: SGHTA, FQGNSA. The CDR3 sequence: CASSLGTGQLYEQYF. For the CDR3, the DNA is TGTGCCAGCAGCTTAGGGACCGGACAGCTCTACGAGCAGTACTTC.

The genes are TRBV29-1 and TRBJ1-1; no reliable D call. V lost 8 bases and J 0 bases, leaving 19 bases between the germline ends. CDR1 and CDR2 (germline): SQVTM, ANQGSEA. The CDR3 consists of 15 residues. In nucleotides, the CDR3 is TGCAGCTTACTTCCCCGGATGGGGATGAACACTGAAGCTTTCTTT. The encoded protein is CSLLPRMGMNTEAFF. Using reference TRBV29-1 and TRBJ1-1 for the parts outside the CDR3, the full variable domain is SAVISQKPSRDICQRGTSLTIQCQVDSQVTMMFWYRQQPGQSLTLIATANQGSEATYESGFVIDKFPISRPNLTFSTLTVSNMSPEDSSIYLCSLLPRMGMNTEAFFGQGTRLTVV.

The rearrangement uses TRBV4-3 and TRBJ1-4; 8 positions agree with TRBD1. Germline CDR1 and CDR2: LGHNA and YSLEER. This CDR3 comprises 14 residues. Trimming at V came to 2 bases and at J to 8 bases, leaving 4 bases not matched to a gene. The CDR3 DNA follows: TGCGCCAGCAGCCAATCCAGGGGGCGGGAAAAACTGTTTTTT. Its protein product is CASSQSRGREKLFF.

This rearrangement joins TRBV6-5 to TRBJ1-1; D uncertain. The CDR3 length is 11 residues. Trimming pared 7 bases from V and 7 bases from J, leaving 10 bases between. Germline V gene lookup returns CDR1 MNHEY and CDR2 SVGAGI. The CDR3 nucleotides are TGTGCCAGCACCTGGGAGGGTGAAGCTTTCTTT. Translation gives CASTWEGEAFF.

This chain joins TRBV7-2 and TRBJ1-2; TRBD1 agrees at 9 bases. J lost 2 bases, V lost 4 bases, and 11 bases had no gene match. From germline, CDR1 is SGHTA and CDR2 FQGNSA. This CDR3 spans 17 amino acids. The CDR3 region has the DNA TGTGCCAGCAGCTCCTACCGGGACAGGGAGATAAACTATGGCTACACCTTC. Amino acid sequence: CASSSYRDREINYGYTF.

This clone was observed a handful of times. This rearrangement joins TRBV14 to TRBJ2-2; D is ambiguous. The CDR3 runs to 17 residues. V was clipped by 0 bases and J by 1 base, with 12 bases between them. Germline CDR1 and CDR2: SGHDN and FVKESK. The CDR3 bases are TGTGCCAGCAGCCAAGATGGGATAGGAGTGAACACCGGGGAGCTGTTTTTT. Its translation is CASSQDGIGVNTGELFF.

This clone was detected only a few times. The rearrangement links TRBV11-1 to TRBJ2-1, with 12 bases fitting TRBD2. Germline V gene data show CDR1 as SGHAT and CDR2 as FQDESV (reference sequence). CDR3 length equals 15 residues. J was trimmed by 6 bases and V by 6 bases; bases with no gene match: 6. The CDR3: CASSTLAGGLNEQFF. CDR3 DNA sequence: TGTGCCAGCAGTACACTAGCGGGGGGCCTCAATGAGCAGTTCTTC.

This clone was recorded a few times. V and J are TRBV4-1 and TRBJ2-1, with 10 bases fitting TRBD2. V dropped 2 bases and J dropped 10; count of bases not matched to a gene: 17. The CDR3 has 18 residues. Germline V gene lookup returns CDR1 MGHRA and CDR2 YSYEKL. The CDR3 is CASSQQPLAGATQWEQFF. The CDR3 coding sequence is TGCGCCAGCAGCCAACAGCCGCTAGCGGGGGCCACCCAATGGGAGCAGTTCTTC.

The rearrangement uses TRBV2 and TRBJ2-3; TRBD1 matches 10 bases. The CDR3 is made up of 15 amino acids. V shed 5 bases and J 4 bases; nucleotides not matched to a gene: 6. CDR1 and CDR2 from the germline V gene are SNHLY and FYNNEI. CDR3 loop: CASSLTGGKADTQYF. The CDR3 nucleotides are TGTGCCAGCAGTCTGACAGGGGGCAAGGCAGATACGCAGTATTTT.

V and J are TRBV18 and TRBJ2-5, with a possible D match to TRBD1 (5 bases). Germline-derived CDR1 and CDR2 are KGHSH and LQKENI. The CDR3 loop spans 13 amino acids. The V and J ends lost 3 bases and 5 bases respectively, with 10 bases between them. The chain's CDR3 is CASSPRQIETQYF. CDR3 nucleotide sequence: TGTGCCAGCTCACCGCGACAGATCGAGACCCAGTACTTC.

CDR3 in DNA: TGTGCCAGCAGCTCAGAAAACATTCAGTACTTC. Encoded protein: CASSSENIQYF. The chain recombines TRBV7-9 with TRBJ2-4; D is undetermined. V dropped 4 bases and J dropped 5 bases, with 3 bases sitting between them. Germline-derived CDR1 and CDR2 are SEHNR and FQNEAQ (reference sequence). The CDR3 extends over 11 amino acids.

The rearrangement links TRBV5-1 to TRBJ1-1; TRBD1 matches 9 bases. This CDR3 contains 15 residues. Unmatched junction bases numbered 4, after V lost 0 bases and J lost 4 bases. Germline CDR1 and CDR2: SGHRS and YFSETQ. This CDR3 reads CASSLVGQGITEAFF. The CDR3 nucleotides read TGCGCCAGCAGCTTGGTGGGACAGGGAATCACTGAAGCTTTCTTT.

This clone was seen repeatedly, ten times or more. The chain uses TRBV2 and TRBJ1-1; no clear D. This CDR3 is built from 15 residues. From germline, CDR1 is SNHLY and CDR2 FYNNEI. Deletions cut 7 bases from V and 0 bases from J, with 15 bases between. This chain's CDR3 is CASIPATGMNTEAFF. CDR3 coding DNA: TGTGCCAGCATTCCGGCGACGGGAATGAACACTGAAGCTTTCTTT.

The rearrangement links TRBV7-2 to TRBJ2-3; D uncertain. The CDR3 consists of 15 residues. V was trimmed by 5 bases and J by 1 base, leaving 13 bases between them. Germline CDR1 SGHTA, CDR2 FQGNSA. The CDR3 here is CASSPGLYRTDTQYF. The DNA of the CDR3 is TGTGCCAGCAGCCCAGGTTTATACCGCACAGATACGCAGTATTTT.